The clone carrying this T cell receptor beta chain was recorded once. The data originate from a study of blood T cell repertoires in COVID-19. Germline V lookup: CDR1 MNHEY, CDR2 SVGEGT. The CDR3 totals 17 residues. Trimming removed 0 bases from V and 10 bases from J; junction bases left unmatched: 11. As processed by the authors: Amplification from reference gene primers served as the basis for estimated nucleated cell counts. Generated by immunoSEQ multiplex PCR, the TCRdb table keeps only in-frame clones and is missing some. The DNA was the basis for D and trimming; V, J and clone size are from that table. The sample consists of about 410,000 clones, about 91% of them appearing once.

The sequenced sample was peripheral blood. The J gene is TRBJ1-4, the V gene TRBV6-2 or TRBV6-3; 10 bases match TRBD1. The source is a woman aged 35 to 49 with COVID-19, enrolled during active disease. DNA of the CDR3: TGTGCCAGCAGTTACTCGAAATTCGGACAGGGGGATGGAAAACTGTTTTTT. Protein sequence: CASSYSKFGQGDGKLFF.